This record looks at one TCR beta chain sequence and its context. The data are from a study of blood T cell repertoires in COVID-19. Study at large: Samples representing acute and convalescent COVID-19 were sourced from the United States, Italy and Spain. T cells, B-cell-depleted T cells, or PBMCs provided the cDNA or gDNA that served as material.

Per the authors' pipeline: Reference gene primer amplification gave nucleated cell count estimates. Data came from immunoSEQ multiplex PCR; TCRdb stores just in-frame clones and leaves some out. V and J calls and clone size are as listed in that table; D and trimming were resolved from the DNA. This sample yields approximately 150,000 clones, of which 87% are seen a single time; 3% to 4.5% belongs to the top ten. Germline loops: CDR1 SGDLS, CDR2 YYNGEE. V was trimmed by 4 bases and J by 3 bases, leaving 8 bases between them. This CDR3 has 13 amino acids. This chain links TRBV9 with TRBJ1-3; D uncertain. This TCR derives from a woman aged 55-75 years who had recovered from COVID-19. Sequenced sample: peripheral blood. CDR3 sequence reads: CASSPTRGNTIYF. The CDR3 DNA sequence: TGTGCCAGCAGCCCCACACGTGGAAACACCATATATTTT.